The rows below give T cell receptor beta chains drawn from one sample of a study of blood T cell repertoires in COVID-19. Measured with immunoSEQ multiplex PCR; TCRdb has only the in-frame clones, and not every one. Of around 300,000 clones listed, 70% to 90% were seen once; the top ten hold over 5%. Material for sequencing was peripheral blood. Every receptor here comes from a woman aged 45-59 years with COVID-19, enrolled during active disease. CDR3s include the opening cysteine and the closing phenylalanine or tryptophan. D genes are given only for firm matches. Expanded clones are given a class, and other clones once, few, many or no size at all.

j_gene	d_gene	v_gene	abundance	CDR3aa	CDR3nt
TRBJ1-1	TRBD1	TRBV29-1	.	CSAMTGDNTEAFF	TGCAGCGCTATGACAGGGGACAACACTGAAGCTTTCTTT
TRBJ2-2	.	TRBV18	.	CASSHQGSWELFF	TGTGCCAGCTCGCACCAGGGGTCTTGGGAGCTGTTTTTT
TRBJ1-1	TRBD1	TRBV5-1	.	CASRPDRGTEAFF	TGCGCCAGCAGGCCGGACAGGGGAACTGAAGCTTTCTTT
TRBJ2-7	.	TRBV30	.	CAWRGSIGEQYF	TGTGCCTGGAGAGGGAGTATAGGCGAGCAGTACTTC
TRBJ1-1	TRBD1	TRBV5-8	.	CASSHRQGRGNTEAFF	TGTGCCAGCAGCCACCGACAGGGCCGGGGTAACACTGAAGCTTTCTTT
TRBJ1-2	TRBD1	TRBV2	.	CASRQGQVLANYGYTF	TGTGCCAGCAGGCAGGGACAGGTCCTTGCTAACTATGGCTACACCTTC
TRBJ2-2	TRBD2	TRBV7-2	.	CASSLVALAGPGTLFF	TGTGCCAGCAGCTTAGTTGCTCTAGCGGGCCCCGGGACGCTGTTTTTT
TRBJ2-4	.	TRBV6-2/TRBV6-3	.	CASSGHTPDKNIQYF	TGTGCCAGCAGCGGACACACCCCTGACAAAAACATTCAGTACTTC
TRBJ2-3	.	TRBV2	.	CASSSGQSTDTQYF	TGTGCCAGCAGCTCCGGACAGAGCACAGATACGCAGTATTTT
TRBJ1-2	.	TRBV7-2	.	CASSFPPTELNYGYTF	TGTGCCAGCAGCTTTCCCCCGACAGAGCTTAACTATGGCTACACCTTC
TRBJ1-4	TRBD1	TRBV6-5	.	CASKTGATNEKLFF	TGTGCCAGCAAAACAGGGGCAACTAATGAAAAACTGTTTTTT
TRBJ2-1	.	TRBV12-3/TRBV12-4	.	CASGNSYNEQFF	TGTGCCAGCGGCAACTCCTACAATGAGCAGTTCTTC
TRBJ2-6	.	TRBV5-5	.	CASSSLAGAPVSGANVLTF	TGTGCCAGCAGCTCGCTCGCGGGGGCCCCGGTTTCTGGGGCCAACGTCCTGACTTTC
TRBJ2-2	.	TRBV7-6	.	CASSLAVQANTGELFF	TGTGCCAGCAGCTTAGCGGTACAGGCGAACACCGGGGAGCTGTTTTTT
TRBJ2-6	TRBD2	TRBV5-4	.	CASSLERGALSGANVLTF	TGTGCCAGCAGCTTGGAGCGGGGGGCCCTCTCTGGGGCCAACGTCCTGACTTTC
TRBJ1-3	TRBD1	TRBV9	.	CASSEHTGAGGNTIYF	TGTGCCAGCAGCGAGCATACAGGGGCTGGGGGAAACACCATATATTTT
TRBJ1-1	.	TRBV2	.	CASSERGHPNTEAFF	TGTGCCAGCAGTGAACGGGGACACCCGAACACTGAAGCTTTCTTT
TRBJ2-1	TRBD2	TRBV3-1/TRBV3-2	.	CASSQTGLAGEVEQFF	TGTGCCAGCAGCCAAACGGGACTAGCGGGAGAGGTTGAGCAGTTCTTC
TRBJ2-2	.	TRBV9	once	CASSVLSASATGELFF	TGTGCCAGCAGCGTGTTATCAGCGTCCGCCACCGGGGAGCTGTTTTTT
TRBJ1-1	.	TRBV25-1	.	CASSPWGVLEDTEAFF	TGTGCCAGCAGCCCTTGGGGGGTCTTGGAGGACACTGAAGCTTTCTTT
TRBJ2-6	.	TRBV7-2	.	CASSLERTRTGANVLTF	TGTGCCAGCAGCCTGGAACGGACACGCACTGGGGCCAACGTCCTGACTTTC
TRBJ2-5	.	TRBV24-1	.	CATKFRDSQETQYF	TGTGCCACGAAATTTCGGGATTCACAAGAGACCCAGTACTTC
TRBJ1-2	TRBD1	TRBV29-1	.	CSVESGTGDGYTF	TGCAGCGTCGAATCCGGGACAGGGGATGGCTACACCTTC
TRBJ1-1	.	TRBV7-2	.	CASSLGSGFKAFF	TGTGCCAGCAGCTTAGGTTCGGGTTTTAAAGCTTTCTTT
TRBJ2-7	TRBD2	TRBV3-1/TRBV3-2	.	CASSQDASGGGEQYF	TGTGCCAGCAGCCAAGACGCCAGCGGGGGAGGAGAGCAGTACTTC
TRBJ1-6	.	TRBV6-5	once	CASSPKAVLNSPLHF	TGTGCCAGCAGTCCCAAGGCGGTTCTTAATTCACCCCTCCACTTT
TRBJ2-7	.	TRBV11-3	once	CASSTRTSPSYEQYF	TGTGCCAGCAGCACCCGGACAAGCCCCTCCTACGAGCAGTACTTC
TRBJ2-7	.	TRBV4-1	.	CASRSSAGTSYEQYF	TGCGCCAGCAGGTCCTCCGCGGGTACCTCCTACGAGCAGTACTTC
TRBJ2-7	TRBD2	TRBV4-3	.	CASSQATGTSGYEQYF	TGCGCCAGCAGCCAGGCCACCGGGACTAGCGGGTACGAGCAGTACTTC
TRBJ1-3	.	TRBV28	.	CASSSSGSSGNTIYF	TGTGCCAGCAGTTCGTCAGGGTCCTCTGGAAACACCATATATTTT